The following is a TCR beta chain sequence with its context. Its specific antigen is unknown. No much larger clonotype is one base removed from it; base qualities were not supplied. Participants in the prospective study were aged roughly 18 to 100 years, lived in under 30 United States geographic areas, and enrolled through a virtual design. In the prospective study, cohorts were assigned on the basis of participant-reported clinical history obtained from a screening survey and a study questionnaire. Recovered participants in ImmuneRACE Cohort 3 were defined as having two consecutive negative NP/OP PCR tests, clearance from a healthcare professional, or resolution of symptoms. Mobile phlebotomists in the prospective study collected whole blood, serum and a nasopharyngeal or oropharyngeal swab from every participant. Prospective study participants could optionally give additional blood draws and questionnaires over an approximately 2-month period. Blood samples from the prospective study were shipped frozen or at room temperature prior to DNA extraction.

TCRbeta CDR3 regions were amplified from genomic DNA using the immunoSEQ Assay, a bias-controlled multiplex PCR. In the authors' own workflow: Within the assay, amplification of reference gene primers was used to estimate how many nucleated cells each sample contained. Sequence reads were collapsed and filtered to measure the absolute abundance of every unique TCRbeta CDR3 rearrangement. Productive Simpson clonality was computed per sample as the square root of Simpson's diversity index over productive rearrangements. The source is immuneACCESS, and TCRdb retained only in-frame sequences with V and J called. Part of the clones is not carried over; for the studies checked, unresolved V genes explain less than half of this, and the remainder is unexplained. V and J calls and clone size follow that table, whereas D and trimming were derived from the DNA. This sample has approximately 300,000 clones in its table, and around 87% of those were observed once. The leading ten clones occupy approximately 5.3% of the sample.

The data belong to a study of blood T cell repertoires in COVID-19 (dated by TCRdb to between 2020 and 2021). Some background on the complete study: Samples from collaborators originated in the United States, Italy and Spain and spanned both the acute and convalescent phases of COVID-19. The repertoires were released in a freely available public database intended as a resource for research on the immune response to SARS-CoV-2. The samples were drawn from two sources: the first 160 participants of the ongoing ImmuneRACE study, and 1,000 to 1,500 subjects contributed by 6 global collaborators. The material from the prospective study consisted of cDNA or gDNA derived from T cells, B-cell-depleted T cells, or PBMCs. HLA class I and class II types, where available, came from metadata supplied by the sample provider rather than from assay-based typing. A de-identified subject ID, COVID-19 status, age in years and sex were almost always included in the sample metadata. The dataset comprised deeply sampled blood TCRbeta repertoires from subjects exposed to, actively infected with, or recovered from COVID-19.

Paper-wide results and their limitations: The amount of clinical and demographic metadata varied by source and participant and was provided uncurated.

CDR1 and CDR2 were assigned from the germline V gene as KGHSH and LQKENI. Including the terminal cysteine and phenylalanine, the CDR3 comprises 13 residues. Just CDR3 DNA is preserved here, 39 bases in frame from base 1. V is pared back by 4 bases and J by 14 bases, with 20 bases lying between the germline termini. This chain is built from TRBV18 and TRBJ2-5, and TRBD2 may be the D gene, going by 6 matching bases. The sample taken for sequencing was PBMCs or T cells enriched from blood (not recorded which). This TCR was sampled from a woman under 40 who had recovered from COVID-19. The DNA sequence is given as TGTGCCAGCTCACGTATAACCGGGACTCCCTATTACTTC. It codes for CASSRITGTPYYF.